These 22 T cell receptor beta chains were all obtained from the same sample, sequenced in a study of graft-versus-host responses after intestinal transplantation. Profiling relied on immunoSEQ multiplex PCR, and the TCRdb table lists in-frame clones only, not all of them. Here the sample spans fewer than 85,000 clones, around 96% being singletons. The antigens for these receptors are not known. Here the sequenced sample was unstimulated CD8+ T cells sorted from spleen or lymph node cells, taken before intestinal transplant. The receptor source for this set is a human donor who received an intestinal transplant.

This sequence joins TRBV9 and TRBJ2-3, with 7 bases aligning to TRBD2. Germline-derived CDR1 and CDR2 are SGDLS and YYNGEE. Unmatched junction bases numbered 13, after V lost 6 bases and J lost 6 bases. The CDR3 has 15 residues. The CDR3 nucleotides read TGTGCCAGCACCCCGGGCGGGAGTCCTGTGGATACGCAGTATTTT. Amino acids: CASTPGGSPVDTQYF.

J is TRBJ1-2 and V is TRBV5-6; maybe TRBD1 (5 bases). Germline V CDR1 and CDR2: SGHDT, YYEEEE. The V end was cut by 4 bases, the J end by 2 bases, with 12 bases between. This CDR3 has 14 amino acids. The CDR3 is CASSPGGGNYGYTF. For the CDR3, the DNA is TGTGCCAGCAGCCCTGGCGGGGGAAACTATGGCTACACCTTC.

This sequence joins TRBV5-1 and TRBJ1-4; TRBD1 might be the D (5 bases). The CDR3 is 18 amino acids. The germline CDR1 and CDR2 sequences are SGHRS and YFSETQ. With 2 bases removed from V and 2 bases from J, the gap between germline ends came to 19 bases. The DNA for the CDR3 is TGCGCCAGCAGCTTCGATTTCTCCAGGGTTTGGACTAATGAAAAACTGTTTTTT. Translating gives CASSFDFSRVWTNEKLFF.

The chain couples TRBV7-3 to TRBJ2-1, with 8 bases fitting TRBD1. CDR1 and CDR2 from the germline V gene are SGHTA and FQGTGA. The CDR3 is 15 amino acids. V dropped 5 bases and J dropped 8; count of bases not matched to a gene: 11. The CDR3 loop reads CASSPRDRPFYEQFF. In DNA form, the CDR3 reads TGTGCCAGCAGCCCTCGGGACAGGCCTTTTTATGAGCAGTTCTTC.

The V gene is TRBV5-4, the J gene TRBJ2-1, with 7 bases matching TRBD1. The CDR3 has 14 amino acids. Losses at the gene ends were 0 bases for V and 10 bases for J; bases not matched to a gene: 7. Germline V gene data show CDR1 as SGHNT and CDR2 as YYREEE (reference sequence). The CDR3 reads CASSLARGSREQFF. The CDR3 nucleotides are TGTGCCAGCAGCTTGGCCAGGGGGTCAAGAGAGCAGTTCTTC.

The rearrangement uses TRBV19 and TRBJ1-1, with a possible D match to TRBD1 (5 bases). Germline loops: CDR1 LNHDA, CDR2 SQIVND (reference sequence). The length of the CDR3 is 16 residues. The V end lost 7 bases, the J end lost 1 base, and 19 bases lay between the germline ends. CDR3 amino acids: CASIGTWNTWNTEAFF. CDR3 coding DNA: TGTGCCAGTATTGGGACGTGGAACACATGGAACACTGAAGCTTTCTTT.

The chain is built from TRBV5-1 and TRBJ2-1; 10 bases fit TRBD2. Unmatched junction bases numbered 11, after V lost 3 bases and J lost 2 bases. The CDR3 sequence is 18 residues long. Germline values: CDR1 SGHRS, CDR2 YFSETQ. The DNA for the CDR3 is TGCGCCAGCAGCTCCTTATCTAGCGGGAGAGGTACCTACAATGAGCAGTTCTTC. It translates to CASSSLSSGRGTYNEQFF. The complete variable domain, with remaining parts taken from reference TRBV5-1 and TRBJ2-1, reads KAGVTQTPRYLIKTRGQQVTLSCSPISGHRSVSWYQQTPGQGLQFLFEYFSETQRNKGNFPGRFSGRQFSNSRSEMNVSTLELGDSALYLCASSSLSSGRGTYNEQFFGPGTRLTVL.

The gene calls are TRBV28 and TRBJ2-7; the match to TRBD1 covers 8 bases. This CDR3 region has 16 residues. Unmatched junction bases numbered 11, after V lost 3 bases and J lost 4 bases. Germline CDR1 is MDHEN and CDR2 is SYDVKM. CDR3 sequence: CASSFVLGQDTYEQYF. The CDR3 DNA follows: TGTGCCAGCAGTTTCGTCTTGGGACAGGATACTTACGAGCAGTACTTC.

The V gene is TRBV5-4, the J gene TRBJ2-4; 8 nucleotides agree with TRBD1. The CDR3 loop spans 14 amino acids. Germline-derived CDR1 and CDR2 are SGHNT and YYREEE (reference sequence). J lost 7 bases, V lost 4 bases, and 7 bases had no gene match. The CDR3 DNA is TGTGCCAGCAGCCCTAAGGACAGGGTTAACATTCAGTACTTC. As protein: CASSPKDRVNIQYF. Variable domain in full (rest from reference TRBV5-4 and TRBJ2-4): ETGVTQSPTHLIKTRGQQVTLRCSSQSGHNTVSWYQQALGQGPQFIFQYYREEENGRGNFPPRFSGLQFPNYSSELNVNALELDDSALYLCASSPKDRVNIQYFGAGTRLSVL.

The chain carries TRBV27 and TRBJ2-5, with 15 bases fitting TRBD2. CDR3 size: 18 residues. The V gene's germline CDR1 is MNHEY and CDR2 SMNVEV (reference sequence). The V and J ends lost 4 bases and 2 bases, in that order; junction bases with no gene match: 8. The CDR3 sequence: CASSSGLAGGPGQETQYF. DNA for the CDR3: TGTGCCAGCAGTTCAGGACTAGCGGGAGGGCCGGGACAAGAGACCCAGTACTTC.

The chain combines TRBV10-1 with TRBJ2-7, with D possibly being TRBD2 (6 bases). Trimming cost V 2 bases and J 3 bases, with 8 bases left between them. Germline CDR1 reads WNHNN; CDR2 reads SYGVQD (reference sequence). This CDR3 region has 13 residues. The DNA for the CDR3 is TGCGCCAGCAGTGAGGGGACTGACTACGAGCAGTACTTC. Translated, it gives CASSEGTDYEQYF.

The V gene is TRBV18, the J gene TRBJ2-3, with D possibly TRBD1 on 6 matching bases. The germline V and J ends were trimmed by 4 bases and 0 bases, with 14 bases remaining between them. Looked up from germline, CDR1 is KGHSH and CDR2 is LQKENI. The CDR3 has 16 amino acids. The CDR3 loop reads CASSQWGQTSTDTQYF. CDR3 nucleotide sequence: TGTGCCAGCTCACAATGGGGGCAGACTAGCACAGATACGCAGTATTTT.

The gene calls are TRBV6-5 and TRBJ2-5; 8 nucleotides align to TRBD2. Germline trimming cut 6 bases from V and 5 bases from J; bases unmatched to any gene: 11. This CDR3 comprises 15 residues. Germline V CDR1 and CDR2: MNHEY, SVGAGI. The CDR3 reads CASSLTGGSGETQYF. DNA for the CDR3: TGTGCCAGCAGCTTAACGGGAGGGTCTGGGGAGACCCAGTACTTC.

This clone came up once. V gene TRBV28 combines with J gene TRBJ1-1, with a weak D call TRBD1 (5 bases). In germline, CDR1 is MDHEN, CDR2 SYDVKM. The length of the CDR3 is 14 residues. V lost 3 bases and J lost 5, with 13 bases in between. The CDR3 spells CASSFLQVGTEAFF. In nucleotides, the CDR3 is TGTGCCAGCAGTTTCTTACAGGTCGGGACTGAAGCTTTCTTT.

The genes are TRBV7-2 and TRBJ2-7, with 9 bases lining up with TRBD1. CDR1 and CDR2 from the germline V gene are SGHTA and FQGNSA. V was clipped by 3 bases and J by 1 base; unmatched bases: 1. CDR3 length: 14 amino acids. CDR3 sequence reads: CASSFDRGSYEQYF. The CDR3 nucleotides read TGTGCCAGCAGCTTTGACAGGGGGTCCTACGAGCAGTACTTC.

A few counts support this clone. V gene TRBV10-3 combines with J gene TRBJ2-7, with 9 bases matching TRBD1. Germline loops: CDR1 ENHRY, CDR2 SYGVKD. With 11 bases clipped from V and 1 base from J, the junction kept 6 bases outside the gene matches. This CDR3 comprises 13 residues. The CDR3 DNA sequence: TGTGCCGCCACCGGGACAGGGTCCTACGAGCAGTACTTC. Encoded protein: CAATGTGSYEQYF.

This rearrangement joins TRBV27 to TRBJ2-1, with D hard to call. Germline-derived CDR1 and CDR2 are MNHEY and SMNVEV (reference sequence). Trimming left V 1 base short and J 4 bases short, with 14 bases between. The CDR3 runs 16 residues. The CDR3 nucleotides are TGTGCCAGCAGTTTATTATCGGACGGAGCTTACAATGAGCAGTTCTTC. This translates into CASSLLSDGAYNEQFF.

This chain connects TRBV10-3 to TRBJ1-2; D is possibly TRBD1 (5 bases). The CDR3 contains 12 residues. Germline lookup yields CDR1 ENHRY and CDR2 SYGVKD. V dropped 3 bases and J dropped 3 bases, with 5 bases sitting between them. CDR3 sequence (DNA): TGTGCCATCAGTGACAGGGACTATGGCTACACCTTC. The encoded protein is CAISDRDYGYTF.

This clone was seen only once. The chain combines TRBV27 with TRBJ2-7, with 8 bases matching TRBD1. V trimming: 5 bases; J trimming: 6 bases; junction bases outside the gene matches: 9. The length of the CDR3 is 14 residues. CDR1 and CDR2 from the germline V gene are MNHEY and SMNVEV (reference sequence). The CDR3 reads CASSPSDRGTEQYF. CDR3 nucleotide sequence: TGTGCCAGCAGTCCCAGCGACAGGGGTACCGAGCAGTACTTC.

In this sample, this clone turned up once. The chain carries TRBV11-2 and TRBJ1-2, with 8 bases aligning to TRBD1. Germline CDR1 SGHAT, CDR2 FQNNGV. This CDR3 has 18 amino acids. Trimming took 3 bases from V and 8 from J; bases not matched to a gene: 20. The CDR3 DNA reads TGTGCCAGCAGCTTTACCCCAATTAAATCGGACAGGGCAGGGGGCTACACCTTC. Protein: CASSFTPIKSDRAGGYTF.

The chain links TRBV10-3 to TRBJ2-7; 7 nucleotides align to TRBD1. Germline V gene sequence: CDR1 ENHRY, CDR2 SYGVKD. This CDR3 contains 14 residues. Unmatched junction bases numbered 4, after V lost 4 bases and J lost 1 base. The CDR3 loop is CAISADRDSYEQYF. CDR3 coding DNA: TGTGCCATCAGTGCTGACAGGGATTCCTACGAGCAGTACTTC.

The count of this clone is one. V and J are TRBV27 and TRBJ2-7, with D perhaps matching TRBD1 or TRBD2 (5 bases each). Germline V gene sequence: CDR1 MNHEY, CDR2 SMNVEV (reference sequence). The V end lost 7 bases, the J end lost 2 bases, and 12 bases lay between the germline ends. The CDR3 sequence is 13 residues long. The CDR3 loop reads CASIGTSTYEQYF. The CDR3 DNA is TGTGCCAGCATCGGGACCTCTACCTACGAGCAGTACTTC.